These T cell receptor beta chains were read from a single sample in a study of sequential checkpoint blockade in melanoma. Sequenced by immunoSEQ multiplex PCR; TCRdb stores in-frame clones only, minus some. This sample has over 8,000 clones, with 57% found just once. The sample was CD8+ T cells sorted from blood (inferred from file names), taken from a patient given nivolumab and ipilimumab in sequence. The source is a human donor with melanoma. Each CDR3 is given with its conserved first and last residue. Each record gives: clone size, CDR3 length, D gene, J gene, V gene, CDR3 protein, CDR3 DNA. D genes are given only for firm matches. Clone size is given for some rows only: seen once, a few or many times, or a class if the clone is expanded.

size: -; length: 14; D: TRBD2; J: TRBJ2-7; V: TRBV28; CDR3: CASKRLAGVYEQYF; DNA: TGTGCCAGCAAACGACTAGCGGGAGTCTACGAGCAGTACTTC
size: -; length: 17; D: TRBD1; J: TRBJ1-1; V: TRBV4-3; CDR3: CASSPRDRDRMNTEAFF; DNA: TGCGCCAGCAGCCCCCGGGACAGGGATCGGATGAACACTGAAGCTTTCTTT
size: -; length: 13; D: -; J: TRBJ1-1; V: TRBV5-4; CDR3: CASLGATNTEAFF; DNA: TGTGCCAGCTTAGGGGCGACGAACACTGAAGCTTTCTTT
size: -; length: 15; D: TRBD2; J: TRBJ2-5; V: TRBV9; CDR3: CASSAGGRVQETQYF; DNA: TGTGCCAGCAGCGCCGGAGGGAGGGTTCAAGAGACCCAGTACTTC
size: -; length: 17; D: -; J: TRBJ1-5; V: TRBV5-5; CDR3: CASSLGHLPRGNQPQHF; DNA: TGTGCCAGCAGCTTGGGGCATCTTCCCAGGGGCAATCAGCCCCAGCATTTT
size: few; length: 14; D: -; J: TRBJ2-1; V: TRBV19; CDR3: CASEQGTLYNEQFF; DNA: TGTGCCAGCGAACAGGGAACTCTTTACAATGAGCAGTTCTTC
size: few; length: 14; D: TRBD1; J: TRBJ1-5; V: TRBV6-5; CDR3: CASRRTGRNQPQHF; DNA: TGTGCCAGCAGGCGGACAGGACGCAATCAGCCCCAGCATTTT
size: few; length: 14; D: -; J: TRBJ1-4; V: TRBV6-5; CDR3: CASSAGFLNEKLFF; DNA: TGTGCCAGCAGCGCAGGGTTTCTGAATGAAAAACTGTTTTTT
size: few; length: 11; D: -; J: TRBJ2-7; V: TRBV6-6; CDR3: CASGGPYEQYF; DNA: TGTGCCAGCGGAGGCCCCTACGAGCAGTACTTC
size: -; length: 13; D: TRBD2; J: TRBJ2-7; V: TRBV27; CDR3: CASRSGSGDEQYF; DNA: TGTGCCAGCAGAAGCGGGAGTGGCGACGAGCAGTACTTC
size: few; length: 13; D: TRBD1; J: TRBJ1-4; V: TRBV2; CDR3: CASGGQGNEKLFF; DNA: TGTGCCAGCGGAGGACAGGGTAATGAAAAACTGTTTTTT
size: -; length: 14; D: -; J: TRBJ2-3; V: TRBV4-3; CDR3: CASSQALEADTQYF; DNA: TGCGCCAGCAGCCAAGCGCTAGAAGCCGATACGCAGTATTTT
size: -; length: 15; D: TRBD1; J: TRBJ1-2; V: TRBV7-2; CDR3: CASSLAPGGGHGYTF; DNA: TGTGCCAGCAGCTTAGCTCCAGGGGGTGGTCATGGCTACACCTTC
size: -; length: 11; D: -; J: TRBJ2-1; V: TRBV27; CDR3: CASQTGSREFF; DNA: TGTGCCAGCCAAACAGGTTCCAGGGAGTTCTTC
size: few; length: 13; D: TRBD2; J: TRBJ2-3; V: TRBV9; CDR3: CASERGDADTQYF; DNA: TGTGCCAGTGAGCGGGGGGATGCAGATACGCAGTATTTT
size: -; length: 15; D: TRBD1; J: TRBJ2-5; V: TRBV28; CDR3: CASSFNTGGSETQYF; DNA: TGTGCCAGCAGTTTTAATACAGGGGGCAGTGAGACCCAGTACTTC
size: -; length: 15; D: TRBD2; J: TRBJ2-5; V: TRBV4-3; CDR3: CASSQETGLSGTQYF; DNA: TGCGCCAGCAGCCAAGAGACGGGACTAAGTGGGACCCAGTACTTC
size: -; length: 15; D: TRBD1; J: TRBJ2-3; V: TRBV7-3; CDR3: CASSSTTGTRDTQYF; DNA: TGTGCCAGCAGCTCAACGACAGGGACCCGAGATACGCAGTATTTT
size: once; length: 15; D: -; J: TRBJ2-7; V: TRBV19; CDR3: CASSIGVQGPYEQYF; DNA: TGTGCCAGTAGTATTGGGGTGCAGGGGCCTTACGAGCAGTACTTC
size: -; length: 17; D: TRBD1; J: TRBJ1-1; V: TRBV5-6; CDR3: CASSSDDRANIGAEAFF; DNA: TGTGCCAGCAGCTCGGATGACAGGGCCAACATAGGCGCTGAAGCTTTCTTT
size: -; length: 14; D: TRBD2; J: TRBJ2-1; V: TRBV7-2; CDR3: CASSQERGRGEQFF; DNA: TGTGCCAGCAGCCAAGAGCGCGGGAGGGGTGAGCAGTTCTTC
size: -; length: 15; D: -; J: TRBJ1-5; V: TRBV15; CDR3: CATSREGARNQPQHF; DNA: TGTGCCACCAGCAGAGAGGGGGCTAGGAATCAGCCCCAGCATTTT
size: -; length: 16; D: TRBD1; J: TRBJ2-3; V: TRBV28; CDR3: CASSPRQGASTDTQYF; DNA: TGTGCCAGCAGTCCGAGACAGGGGGCTAGCACAGATACGCAGTATTTT
size: -; length: 17; D: -; J: TRBJ2-3; V: TRBV4-1; CDR3: CASSQAPLEVESDTQYF; DNA: TGCGCCAGCAGCCAGGCCCCACTAGAGGTCGAATCGGATACGCAGTATTTT
size: -; length: 16; D: TRBD2; J: TRBJ2-7; V: TRBV19; CDR3: CASSPGPAGGMYEQYF; DNA: TGTGCCAGTAGTCCAGGGCCAGCGGGAGGGATGTACGAGCAGTACTTC
size: -; length: 15; D: TRBD1; J: TRBJ1-5; V: TRBV7-9; CDR3: CASSHPDRDPQPQHF; DNA: TGTGCCAGCAGCCACCCGGACAGGGACCCTCAGCCCCAGCATTTT
size: -; length: 13; D: TRBD1; J: TRBJ1-1; V: TRBV9; CDR3: CASSVGDRGLAFF; DNA: TGTGCCAGCAGCGTGGGGGACAGGGGGCTAGCTTTCTTT
size: -; length: 15; D: TRBD1; J: TRBJ1-4; V: TRBV4-3; CDR3: CASSQVRGLGEKLFF; DNA: TGCGCCAGCAGCCAAGTGAGGGGGCTGGGTGAAAAACTGTTTTTT
size: -; length: 17; D: -; J: TRBJ1-5; V: TRBV7-9; CDR3: CASSLGGSSNYNQPQHF; DNA: TGTGCCAGCAGCTTAGGCGGCAGCTCCAACTACAATCAGCCCCAGCATTTT
size: once; length: 15; D: TRBD2; J: TRBJ2-5; V: TRBV9; CDR3: CASSTLAAGRETQYF; DNA: TGTGCCAGCAGCACCTTAGCAGCGGGGCGAGAGACCCAGTACTTC
size: -; length: 14; D: -; J: TRBJ1-5; V: TRBV7-9; CDR3: CASSIGGVGQPQHF; DNA: TGTGCCAGCAGCATAGGGGGGGTAGGTCAGCCCCAGCATTTT
size: -; length: 13; D: -; J: TRBJ1-1; V: TRBV7-6; CDR3: CASSPPSVTEAFF; DNA: TGTGCCAGCAGCCCCCCCTCGGTCACTGAAGCTTTCTTT
size: -; length: 13; D: -; J: TRBJ2-1; V: TRBV7-7; CDR3: CASSSSGNNEQFF; DNA: TGTGCCAGCAGCTCCTCAGGGAACAATGAGCAGTTCTTC
size: -; length: 14; D: -; J: TRBJ2-7; V: TRBV9; CDR3: CASSPPDTHYEQYF; DNA: TGTGCCAGCAGCCCTCCAGATACGCACTACGAGCAGTACTTC
size: -; length: 14; D: -; J: TRBJ2-7; V: TRBV4-3; CDR3: CASSQVRDSYEQYF; DNA: TGCGCCAGCAGCCAAGTTCGGGACTCCTACGAGCAGTACTTC
size: -; length: 17; D: -; J: TRBJ2-2; V: TRBV18; CDR3: CASSQKVVGGGTGELFF; DNA: TGTGCCAGCTCACAAAAGGTTGTCGGCGGTGGCACCGGGGAGCTGTTTTTT
size: -; length: 14; D: TRBD1; J: TRBJ2-7; V: TRBV28; CDR3: CASSSGTGAYEQYF; DNA: TGTGCCAGCAGTTCAGGGACAGGGGCCTACGAGCAGTACTTC
size: few; length: 15; D: TRBD2; J: TRBJ2-1; V: TRBV6-7; CDR3: CASSYNSGSYNEQFF; DNA: TGTGCCAGCAGTTACAATAGCGGGTCTTACAATGAGCAGTTCTTC
size: -; length: 15; D: TRBD2; J: TRBJ2-1; V: TRBV5-6; CDR3: CASSLSALAGREQFF; DNA: TGTGCCAGCAGCTTAAGTGCACTAGCGGGCCGTGAGCAGTTCTTC
size: -; length: 17; D: TRBD2; J: TRBJ2-1; V: TRBV19; CDR3: CASSTTSGRDSYNEQFF; DNA: TGTGCCAGTAGTACGACTAGCGGGAGGGACTCCTACAATGAGCAGTTCTTC
size: few; length: 17; D: TRBD2; J: TRBJ2-4; V: TRBV13; CDR3: CASSSPLSGRARNIQYF; DNA: TGTGCCAGCAGCTCCCCGCTTAGCGGGAGGGCCAGGAACATTCAGTACTTC
size: once; length: 14; D: TRBD2; J: TRBJ2-1; V: TRBV6-4; CDR3: CASSGTSGGNEQFF; DNA: TGTGCCAGCAGTGGGACTAGCGGGGGCAATGAGCAGTTCTTC
size: once; length: 15; D: -; J: TRBJ1-1; V: TRBV6-6; CDR3: CASSYSSIRGSEAFF; DNA: TGTGCCAGCAGTTACTCGAGCATTCGGGGGTCTGAAGCTTTCTTT
size: -; length: 16; D: -; J: TRBJ2-7; V: TRBV7-9; CDR3: CASSLDIGASIYEQYF; DNA: TGTGCCAGCAGCTTAGACATAGGGGCATCGATCTACGAGCAGTACTTC
size: -; length: 13; D: -; J: TRBJ2-7; V: TRBV4-2; CDR3: CASSQDNYYEQYF; DNA: TGTGCCAGCAGCCAAGATAACTATTACGAGCAGTACTTC
size: medium-sized; length: 15; D: TRBD2; J: TRBJ2-3; V: TRBV6-4; CDR3: CASSDSSGGLDTQYF; DNA: TGTGCCAGCAGTGACTCGTCGGGAGGGCTGGATACGCAGTATTTT
size: -; length: 13; D: TRBD2; J: TRBJ2-7; V: TRBV4-2; CDR3: CASSLAGSYEQYF; DNA: TGTGCCAGCAGCCTAGCGGGGTCCTACGAGCAGTACTTC
size: once; length: 14; D: TRBD1; J: TRBJ1-4; V: TRBV27; CDR3: CASSSQGTNEKLFF; DNA: TGTGCCAGCAGTTCACAGGGGACCAATGAAAAACTGTTTTTT
size: few; length: 16; D: -; J: TRBJ2-7; V: TRBV6-4; CDR3: CASSLRQILTKGKQYF; DNA: TGTGCCAGCAGTCTTAGACAGATATTGACGAAGGGAAAGCAGTACTTC
size: -; length: 15; D: TRBD1; J: TRBJ2-7; V: TRBV28; CDR3: CASRTPRTGFYEQYF; DNA: TGTGCCAGCAGAACCCCGAGGACAGGTTTTTACGAGCAGTACTTC
size: -; length: 15; D: TRBD1; J: TRBJ2-7; V: TRBV4-3; CDR3: CASSQDRGNSYEQYF; DNA: TGCGCCAGCAGCCAGGACAGGGGGAATTCCTACGAGCAGTACTTC
size: medium-sized; length: 13; D: TRBD1; J: TRBJ1-1; V: TRBV7-9; CDR3: CASSPTGGTEAFF; DNA: TGTGCCAGCAGCCCGACAGGGGGGACTGAAGCTTTCTTT
size: once; length: 17; D: TRBD2; J: TRBJ2-3; V: TRBV9; CDR3: CASSVRSVAGFTDTQYF; DNA: TGTGCCAGCAGCGTTCGTTCCGTAGCGGGTTTCACAGATACGCAGTATTTT
size: once; length: 18; D: TRBD1; J: TRBJ1-1; V: TRBV28; CDR3: CASSLEFLPRQGDTEAFF; DNA: TGTGCCAGCAGTTTAGAATTTTTACCGAGACAGGGGGACACTGAAGCTTTCTTT